These T cell receptor beta chains were read from a single sample in a study of OX40 agonist ivuxolimab in advanced cancers. Using immunoSEQ multiplex PCR, the repertoire was profiled, and TCRdb retains in-frame clones only, with some absent. The top ten clones hold 15% of a sample with tens of thousands of clones, 79% of them seen once. The input for sequencing was CD4+ or CD8+ T cells sorted from blood, taken in a trial of the OX40 agonist ivuxolimab. Receptor source: an adult with an advanced solid tumor such as melanoma, head and neck, liver or kidney cancer. The CDR3 runs from the conserved cysteine through the conserved F or W. A D gene is named only where the DNA matches it firmly. Rows may omit the clone size; those that give it use once, few, many or a size class.

j_call	d_call	clone_size	v_call	cdr3_nt	cdr3_aa
TRBJ2-6	NA	NA	TRBV10-3	TGTGCCAGCAGTCGGAGAAGCTCTGGGGCCAACGTCCTGACTTTC	CASSRRSSGANVLTF
TRBJ2-7	TRBD1	NA	TRBV2	TGTGCCAGCAGTGGTGGGCTAGGACAGGGTAGGGTCTACGAGCAGTACTTC	CASSGGLGQGRVYEQYF
TRBJ1-5	NA	NA	TRBV7-3	TGTGCCAGCAGCTTAATGGGGGGAGGCAATCAGCCCCAGCATTTT	CASSLMGGGNQPQHF
TRBJ1-2	TRBD1	NA	TRBV25-1	TGTGCCAGCAGTGAATCCGGGACAGCTTATGGCTACACCTTC	CASSESGTAYGYTF
TRBJ2-6	NA	NA	TRBV5-4	TGTGCCAGCGAAACCCGGGGCTCTGGGGCCAACGTCCTGACTTTC	CASETRGSGANVLTF
TRBJ1-2	NA	once	TRBV15	TGTGCCACCAGCAGAGGGGGGGCAGCGGGAAACTATGGCTACACCTTC	CATSRGGAAGNYGYTF
TRBJ2-5	NA	once	TRBV28	TGTGCCAGCAGTCTTAACAGGGAAGGGACCCAGTACTTC	CASSLNREGTQYF
TRBJ1-5	TRBD1	NA	TRBV28	TGTGCCAGCAGCTCCCGACAGGGGAACAATCAGCCCCAGCATTTT	CASSSRQGNNQPQHF
TRBJ2-3	NA	NA	TRBV19	TGTGCCAGTAAAACAACGGCCAGCACAGATACGCAGTATTTT	CASKTTASTDTQYF
TRBJ1-3	NA	NA	TRBV6-1	TGTGCCAGCAGTGGGGCAGCTGGAAACACCATATATTTT	CASSGAAGNTIYF
TRBJ2-3	NA	NA	TRBV30	TGTGCCTGGAAACTACAGGGTCGGAGCACAGATACGCAGTATTTT	CAWKLQGRSTDTQYF
TRBJ1-5	NA	NA	TRBV5-6	TGTGCCAGCAGCTTAAATCACCGAAAGGGCAATCAGCCCCAGCATTTT	CASSLNHRKGNQPQHF
TRBJ2-2	NA	NA	TRBV4-1	TGCGCCAGCAGCCAAGGCCAGGCCGGGGAGCTGTTTTTT	CASSQGQAGELFF
TRBJ2-2	TRBD1	once	TRBV5-4	TGTGCCAGCAGCTTCGATCCAACAGGGGGGAACACCGGGGAGCTGTTTTTT	CASSFDPTGGNTGELFF
TRBJ2-2	NA	NA	TRBV7-9	TGTGCCAGCAGCCTTGGACACGAGCAGACCGGGGAGCTGTTTTTT	CASSLGHEQTGELFF
TRBJ2-1	TRBD2	NA	TRBV7-2	TGTGCCAGCAGCCACGTAGCGGGGGGGGACTACAATGAGCAGTTCTTC	CASSHVAGGDYNEQFF
TRBJ1-5	NA	NA	TRBV5-8	TGTGCCAGCAGCTTGCGAGGCGACAGTTTCAATCAGCCCCAGCATTTT	CASSLRGDSFNQPQHF
TRBJ1-5	NA	few	TRBV30	TGTGCCTGGACCGCCCACAGGCATCAGCCCCAGCATTTT	CAWTAHRHQPQHF
TRBJ2-3	NA	NA	TRBV5-1	TGCGCCAGCAGCTTGGGTAGCACAGATACGCAGTATTTT	CASSLGSTDTQYF
TRBJ2-7	TRBD1	NA	TRBV11-2	TGTGCCAGCAGCTTAGTAGGGGGACAGGGGATCCACGAGCAGTACTTC	CASSLVGGQGIHEQYF
TRBJ1-5	NA	NA	TRBV30	TGTGCCCGCAGGGTTGCAGGTCAGCCCCAGCATTTT	CARRVAGQPQHF
TRBJ1-2	NA	few	TRBV5-1	TGCGCCAGCAGCCCTGGGGGGGGCGTTAACTATGGCTACACCTTC	CASSPGGGVNYGYTF
TRBJ2-3	TRBD1	NA	TRBV27	TGTGCCAGCAGTTCAGGACAGGGGGCGGCAGATACGCAGTATTTT	CASSSGQGAADTQYF
TRBJ2-7	NA	NA	TRBV28	TGTGCCAGCAAGGGTCTGGGCGACGAGCAGTACTTC	CASKGLGDEQYF
TRBJ2-7	NA	few	TRBV6-1	TGTGCCAGCAAATCTAAACCGGGACCCAACTACGAGCAGTACTTC	CASKSKPGPNYEQYF
TRBJ1-2	NA	NA	TRBV2	TGTGCCAGCAGTGACGGGGAGCCCTATGGCTACACCTTC	CASSDGEPYGYTF
TRBJ1-6	NA	NA	TRBV5-6	TGTGCCAGCAGCTTGGCCAGGGGCAGGGAGGGCTCCTATAATTCACCCCTCCACTTT	CASSLARGREGSYNSPLHF
TRBJ2-6	NA	NA	TRBV6-5	TGTGCCAGCATAAAGTTGTCTGGGGCCAACGTCCTGACTTTC	CASIKLSGANVLTF
TRBJ1-1	NA	NA	TRBV25-1	TGTGCCAGCAGTGAATGGGGGGGACGGACTGAAGCTTTCTTT	CASSEWGGRTEAFF
TRBJ2-3	TRBD1	NA	TRBV4-2	TGTGCCAGCACCCAGCAGGGGGCAAATACGCAGTATTTT	CASTQQGANTQYF
TRBJ1-1	NA	NA	TRBV11-2	TGTGCCAGCAGCTTAGATCTTCAGCTGGGGGCGGGTGGGACTGAAGCTTTCTTT	CASSLDLQLGAGGTEAFF
TRBJ2-3	TRBD1	NA	TRBV6-1	TGTGCCAGCAGTGAATGGGACAGGGGAAGCACAGATACGCAGTATTTT	CASSEWDRGSTDTQYF
TRBJ1-1	NA	few	TRBV30	TGTGCCTGGAGTGTAGGGGCAGTTGGAAACACTGAAGCTTTCTTT	CAWSVGAVGNTEAFF